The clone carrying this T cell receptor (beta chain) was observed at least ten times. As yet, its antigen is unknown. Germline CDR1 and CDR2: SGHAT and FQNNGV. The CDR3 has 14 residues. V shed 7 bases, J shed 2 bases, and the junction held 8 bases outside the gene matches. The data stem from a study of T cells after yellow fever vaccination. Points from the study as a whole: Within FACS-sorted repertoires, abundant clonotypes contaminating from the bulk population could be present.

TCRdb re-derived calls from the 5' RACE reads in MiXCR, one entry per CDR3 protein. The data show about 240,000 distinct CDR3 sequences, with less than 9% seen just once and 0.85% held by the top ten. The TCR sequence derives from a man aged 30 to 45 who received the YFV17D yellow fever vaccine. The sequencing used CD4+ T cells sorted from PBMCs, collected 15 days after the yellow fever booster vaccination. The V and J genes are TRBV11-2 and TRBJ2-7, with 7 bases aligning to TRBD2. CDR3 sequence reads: CASTPGLVTYEQYF. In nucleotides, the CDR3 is TGTGCCAGCACGCCTGGACTAGTCACCTACGAGCAGTACTTC.